The next 3 T cell receptor beta chains were all read from a single sample in a study of blood T cell repertoires in COVID-19. TCRdb's table, derived via immunoSEQ multiplex PCR, lists solely in-frame clones and lacks some. The sample shows 250,000 or so clones, roughly 90% of them seen only once. Sequenced input: peripheral blood. The receptors come from a young man with active or convalescent COVID-19.

V is TRBV7-2 and J is TRBJ2-3, with a tentative D call TRBD2 (6 bases). Germline V gene data show CDR1 as SGHTA and CDR2 as FQGNSA. This CDR3 has 16 residues. V was trimmed by 5 bases and J by 4 bases, leaving 19 bases between them. The CDR3 sequence: CASSLVGGVGPDTQYF. CDR3 nucleotides: TGTGCCAGCAGCCTCGTGGGCGGGGTGGGGCCAGATACGCAGTATTTT.

This clone was seen only a few times. This sequence joins TRBV6-5 and TRBJ2-2, with D maybe TRBD2 (6 bases). Germline V gene sequence: CDR1 MNHEY, CDR2 SVGAGI. V lost 6 bases and J 2 bases, leaving 13 bases between the germline ends. This CDR3 is 15 amino acids long. CDR3 loop: CASSLTGVNTGELFF. In nucleotides, the CDR3 is TGTGCCAGCAGCCTAACGGGGGTCAACACCGGGGAGCTGTTTTTT.

This chain connects TRBV3-1 (or the pseudogene TRBV3-2) to TRBJ2-5; a weak D match, TRBD1 (5 bases). Germline V gene lookup returns CDR1 LGHDT and CDR2 YNNKEL (reference sequence). Trimming removed 4 bases at V and 1 base at J, with 19 bases between. The CDR3 consists of 17 residues. CDR3 sequence (DNA): TGTGCCAGCAGCCTCCCCTTGGGGCCTTGGGCCCAAGAGACCCAGTACTTC. This sequence encodes CASSLPLGPWAQETQYF.